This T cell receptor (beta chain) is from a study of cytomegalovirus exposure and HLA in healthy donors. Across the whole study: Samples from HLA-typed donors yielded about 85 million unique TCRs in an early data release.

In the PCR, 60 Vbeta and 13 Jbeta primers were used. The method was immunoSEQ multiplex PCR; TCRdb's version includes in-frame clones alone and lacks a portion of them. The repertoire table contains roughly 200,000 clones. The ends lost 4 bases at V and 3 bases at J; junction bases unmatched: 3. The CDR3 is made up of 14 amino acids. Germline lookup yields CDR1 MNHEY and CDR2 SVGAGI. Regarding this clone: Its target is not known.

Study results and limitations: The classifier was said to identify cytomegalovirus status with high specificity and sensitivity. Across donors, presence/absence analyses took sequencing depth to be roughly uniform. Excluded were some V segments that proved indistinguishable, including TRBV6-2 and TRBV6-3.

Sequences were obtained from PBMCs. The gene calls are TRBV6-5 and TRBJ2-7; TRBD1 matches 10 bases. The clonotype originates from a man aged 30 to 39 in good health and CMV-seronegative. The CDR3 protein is CASSSRTGGYEQYF. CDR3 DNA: TGTGCCAGCAGTTCCCGGACAGGGGGCTACGAGCAGTACTTC.